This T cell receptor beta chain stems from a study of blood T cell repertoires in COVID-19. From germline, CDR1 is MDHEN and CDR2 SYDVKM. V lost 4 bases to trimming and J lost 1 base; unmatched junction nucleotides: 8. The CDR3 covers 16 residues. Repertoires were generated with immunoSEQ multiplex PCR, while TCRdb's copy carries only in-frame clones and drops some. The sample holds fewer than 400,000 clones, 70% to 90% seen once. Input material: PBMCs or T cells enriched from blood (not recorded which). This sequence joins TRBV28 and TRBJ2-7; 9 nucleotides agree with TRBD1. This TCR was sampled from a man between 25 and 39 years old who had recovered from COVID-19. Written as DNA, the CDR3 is TGTGCCAGCAGTTCCCAGGGGGACAGGGTATCCTACGAGCAGTACTTC. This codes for CASSSQGDRVSYEQYF.